This is a list of T cell receptor beta chains from one sample in a study of T-cell reconstitution after alpha-beta-depleted transplantation in children. TCRdb re-called the PCR reads through MiXCR, storing one row per CDR3 protein. Counted here are tens of thousands of distinct CDR3 sequences, 5.5% to 7.5% occurring once; the ten biggest clones make up around 2.5%. The starting material was PBMCs from the stem cell graft donor, obtained from the stem cell graft. These receptors were obtained from a human donor who donated a stem cell graft to a child with acute lymphoblastic leukemia. CDR3s include the opening cysteine and the closing phenylalanine or tryptophan. Fields, in order: CDR3 DNA, CDR3 protein, V gene, CDR3 length, clone size, D gene, J gene. A D gene is named only where the DNA matches it firmly. Clone sizes are given selectively: once, few, many, or a class where the clone is expanded.

CDR3 DNA: TGTGCCAGCAGCCAAGCCAGGGATTCACCCCTCCACTTT
CDR3 protein: CASSQARDSPLHF
V gene: TRBV3-1
CDR3 length: 13
clone size: .
D gene: .
J gene: TRBJ1-6

CDR3 DNA: TGTGCCAGCAGCAAATCGAGAGAAGCCAACAGGGTAAAGTCCTACGAGCAGTACTTC
CDR3 protein: CASSKSREANRVKSYEQYF
V gene: TRBV21-1
CDR3 length: 19
clone size: few
D gene: .
J gene: TRBJ2-7

CDR3 DNA: TGTGCCAGCAGCCCACCAGCTGGGGCTGAAGCTTTCTTT
CDR3 protein: CASSPPAGAEAFF
V gene: TRBV7-9
CDR3 length: 13
clone size: many
D gene: .
J gene: TRBJ1-1

CDR3 DNA: TGTGCCAGCAGTTTAGGGGTCTACGAGCAGTACTTC
CDR3 protein: CASSLGVYEQYF
V gene: TRBV28
CDR3 length: 12
clone size: many
D gene: .
J gene: TRBJ2-7

CDR3 DNA: TGTGCCAGCGGGAAGGGGTTTGGCTACACCTTC
CDR3 protein: CASGKGFGYTF
V gene: TRBV7-9
CDR3 length: 11
clone size: many
D gene: .
J gene: TRBJ1-2

CDR3 DNA: TGTGCCAGCACCCCGCCCACTTCCTCTAGCACAGATACGCAGTATTTT
CDR3 protein: CASTPPTSSSTDTQYF
V gene: TRBV12-3/TRBV12-4
CDR3 length: 16
clone size: .
D gene: .
J gene: TRBJ2-3

CDR3 DNA: TGTGCCAGCATGAGGGGAAATTGCTCCTACGAGCAGTACTTC
CDR3 protein: CASMRGNCSYEQYF
V gene: TRBV6-4
CDR3 length: 14
clone size: few
D gene: .
J gene: TRBJ2-7

CDR3 DNA: TGTGCCAGCAGTCCTAACAGGGTCTATAGCAATCAGCCCCAGCATTTT
CDR3 protein: CASSPNRVYSNQPQHF
V gene: TRBV12-3/TRBV12-4
CDR3 length: 16
clone size: many
D gene: .
J gene: TRBJ1-5

CDR3 DNA: TGTGCCAGCAGTTTTGGTGGGCCGCTTGAAAAACTGTTTTTT
CDR3 protein: CASSFGGPLEKLFF
V gene: TRBV12-3/TRBV12-4
CDR3 length: 14
clone size: many
D gene: .
J gene: TRBJ1-4

CDR3 DNA: TGCGCCAGCAGCCCGGACACACCCTACGAGCAGTACTTC
CDR3 protein: CASSPDTPYEQYF
V gene: TRBV5-1
CDR3 length: 13
clone size: many
D gene: .
J gene: TRBJ2-7

CDR3 DNA: TGTGCCAGCTCACCACAGGGGGCCAATCAGCCCCAGCATTTT
CDR3 protein: CASSPQGANQPQHF
V gene: TRBV18
CDR3 length: 14
clone size: many
D gene: TRBD1
J gene: TRBJ1-5

CDR3 DNA: TGTGCCAGCAGCTTTTGGGAAAACACTGAAGCTTTCTTT
CDR3 protein: CASSFWENTEAFF
V gene: TRBV7-3
CDR3 length: 13
clone size: many
D gene: .
J gene: TRBJ1-1

CDR3 DNA: TGTGCCAGCAGTTACGGGGGCGGCGGGAGGGCCTACGAGCAGTACTTC
CDR3 protein: CASSYGGGGRAYEQYF
V gene: TRBV6-5
CDR3 length: 16
clone size: few
D gene: TRBD2
J gene: TRBJ2-7

CDR3 DNA: TGTGCCAGCAGCGGGGACATCAGCTCCTACGAGCAGTACTTC
CDR3 protein: CASSGDISSYEQYF
V gene: TRBV9
CDR3 length: 14
clone size: many
D gene: .
J gene: TRBJ2-7

CDR3 DNA: TGTGCCACCAGCAGAGATTGGGTAGCGGGGGGCACCGAGCAGTTCTTC
CDR3 protein: CATSRDWVAGGTEQFF
V gene: TRBV15
CDR3 length: 16
clone size: few
D gene: TRBD2
J gene: TRBJ2-1

CDR3 DNA: TGTGCCAGCAGAGACAGGGGGCTAAATGAGCAGTTCTTC
CDR3 protein: CASRDRGLNEQFF
V gene: TRBV3-1
CDR3 length: 13
clone size: many
D gene: TRBD1
J gene: TRBJ2-1

CDR3 DNA: TGTGCCACTGGCCTAGCGGGAGCCTACGAGCAGTACTTC
CDR3 protein: CATGLAGAYEQYF
V gene: TRBV27
CDR3 length: 13
clone size: many
D gene: TRBD2
J gene: TRBJ2-7

CDR3 DNA: TGTGCCAGCAGCTTCCGAACAGGGGAGCCCCAGCATTTT
CDR3 protein: CASSFRTGEPQHF
V gene: TRBV5-8
CDR3 length: 13
clone size: many
D gene: TRBD1
J gene: TRBJ1-5

CDR3 DNA: TGTGCCAGCAGCTTCTTAGGCAGGAACACTGAAGCTTTCTTT
CDR3 protein: CASSFLGRNTEAFF
V gene: TRBV5-6
CDR3 length: 14
clone size: many
D gene: .
J gene: TRBJ1-1

CDR3 DNA: TGTGCCAGCAGCGTAGGGGTGAGCAATGAGCAGTTCTTC
CDR3 protein: CASSVGVSNEQFF
V gene: TRBV9
CDR3 length: 13
clone size: many
D gene: .
J gene: TRBJ2-1

CDR3 DNA: TGTGCTAGTGGTTTGGGGCCAGGGGATCCGGACACTGAAGCTTTCTTT
CDR3 protein: CASGLGPGDPDTEAFF
V gene: TRBV12-5
CDR3 length: 16
clone size: many
D gene: .
J gene: TRBJ1-1

CDR3 DNA: TGCAGTGCTAGAGTGACTAGCGGGACCTCTATGCCCTACGAGCAGTACTTC
CDR3 protein: CSARVTSGTSMPYEQYF
V gene: TRBV20-1
CDR3 length: 17
clone size: few
D gene: TRBD2
J gene: TRBJ2-7

CDR3 DNA: TGTGCCAGCAGTCCCAGGGGGAGAGTCACTGAAGCTTTCTTT
CDR3 protein: CASSPRGRVTEAFF
V gene: TRBV28
CDR3 length: 14
clone size: many
D gene: TRBD1
J gene: TRBJ1-1

CDR3 DNA: TGTGCCCCGCGGAGGGACAGGGCCTCCTACGAGCAGTACTTC
CDR3 protein: CAPRRDRASYEQYF
V gene: TRBV10-3
CDR3 length: 14
clone size: few
D gene: TRBD1
J gene: TRBJ2-7

CDR3 DNA: TGCGCCAGCAGCTTAGCAGCGGGAAAGGAGACCCAGTACTTC
CDR3 protein: CASSLAAGKETQYF
V gene: TRBV5-1
CDR3 length: 14
clone size: many
D gene: TRBD2
J gene: TRBJ2-5

CDR3 DNA: TGTGCCAGCAGCTTAGGATTCACTATTACCAATGAGCAGTTCTTC
CDR3 protein: CASSLGFTITNEQFF
V gene: TRBV7-9
CDR3 length: 15
clone size: few
D gene: .
J gene: TRBJ2-1

CDR3 DNA: TGTGCCAGCAGTTCAGGGGGGGAGCAGTTCTTC
CDR3 protein: CASSSGGEQFF
V gene: TRBV6-5
CDR3 length: 11
clone size: .
D gene: .
J gene: TRBJ2-1

CDR3 DNA: TGTGCCAGCAGCTCCGACAGAAGTATCTACGAGCAGTACTTC
CDR3 protein: CASSSDRSIYEQYF
V gene: TRBV5-4
CDR3 length: 14
clone size: .
D gene: .
J gene: TRBJ2-7

CDR3 DNA: TGTGCCAGCAGCTTAGTACAGGGGTCGAGGGAGACCCAGTACTTC
CDR3 protein: CASSLVQGSRETQYF
V gene: TRBV7-9
CDR3 length: 15
clone size: .
D gene: TRBD1
J gene: TRBJ2-5

CDR3 DNA: TGTGCCAGCAGCCCTCCCGGGACAGGGGACAATGAGCAGTTCTTC
CDR3 protein: CASSPPGTGDNEQFF
V gene: TRBV9
CDR3 length: 15
clone size: few
D gene: TRBD1
J gene: TRBJ2-1

CDR3 DNA: TGTGCCAGCAGTTACTTCGGGGTAGCGGCCGGGAATGAGCAGTTCTTC
CDR3 protein: CASSYFGVAAGNEQFF
V gene: TRBV6-6
CDR3 length: 16
clone size: .
D gene: .
J gene: TRBJ2-1

CDR3 DNA: TGCAGTGCGAGACTTTATGGAATCGGTGAGCAGTACTTC
CDR3 protein: CSARLYGIGEQYF
V gene: TRBV20-1
CDR3 length: 13
clone size: many
D gene: .
J gene: TRBJ2-7

CDR3 DNA: TGCAGCGTGACCCTTTTGTGGGGCGACACCTTC
CDR3 protein: CSVTLLWGDTF
V gene: TRBV29-1
CDR3 length: 11
clone size: many
D gene: .
J gene: TRBJ1-2

CDR3 DNA: TGTGCCAGCTCACCACCGACGGAATCTTATGGCTACACCTTC
CDR3 protein: CASSPPTESYGYTF
V gene: TRBV18
CDR3 length: 14
clone size: many
D gene: .
J gene: TRBJ1-2

CDR3 DNA: TGCAGCGTCGCTGGTACGGAGGCCTACGAGCAGTACTTC
CDR3 protein: CSVAGTEAYEQYF
V gene: TRBV29-1
CDR3 length: 13
clone size: many
D gene: .
J gene: TRBJ2-7

CDR3 DNA: TGCTTTGCTAGAGAGGCAGGGGAAGGAATCTACGAGCAGTACTTC
CDR3 protein: CFAREAGEGIYEQYF
V gene: TRBV20-1
CDR3 length: 15
clone size: .
D gene: .
J gene: TRBJ2-7

CDR3 DNA: TGTGCCAGCAGTTTTAATTCCGGGACCGCACACCGAAAATGGCAGTTCTTC
CDR3 protein: CASSFNSGTAHRKWQFF
V gene: TRBV28
CDR3 length: 17
clone size: many
D gene: .
J gene: TRBJ2-1

CDR3 DNA: TGTGCCAGCAGCCCCGAACGCAATGAGCAGTTCTTC
CDR3 protein: CASSPERNEQFF
V gene: TRBV11-2
CDR3 length: 12
clone size: few
D gene: .
J gene: TRBJ2-1

CDR3 DNA: TGTGCCAGCAGCTCCCGGGACAGGGGGCGGGATGAGCAGTTCTTC
CDR3 protein: CASSSRDRGRDEQFF
V gene: TRBV11-2
CDR3 length: 15
clone size: many
D gene: TRBD1
J gene: TRBJ2-1

CDR3 DNA: TGCAGTGCTGCACCGACTAGCGGGAGGGGAAATGAGCAGTTCTTC
CDR3 protein: CSAAPTSGRGNEQFF
V gene: TRBV20-1
CDR3 length: 15
clone size: many
D gene: TRBD2
J gene: TRBJ2-1

CDR3 DNA: TGCAGTGCTAGATCACTAGCGGGAGGGCCGGGGAACATTCAGTACTTC
CDR3 protein: CSARSLAGGPGNIQYF
V gene: TRBV20-1
CDR3 length: 16
clone size: many
D gene: TRBD2
J gene: TRBJ2-4

CDR3 DNA: TGTGCCAGCAGCTTAGTCCCGGGAGGGCCGACGGAGACCCAGTACTTC
CDR3 protein: CASSLVPGGPTETQYF
V gene: TRBV7-3
CDR3 length: 16
clone size: few
D gene: TRBD2
J gene: TRBJ2-5

CDR3 DNA: TGCGCCAGCAGTTCCGCAGGGACAGGCTACGAGCAGTACTTC
CDR3 protein: CASSSAGTGYEQYF
V gene: TRBV5-1
CDR3 length: 14
clone size: many
D gene: TRBD1
J gene: TRBJ2-7

CDR3 DNA: TGTGCCAGCTCGGGACCGAACACCGGGGAGCTGTTTTTT
CDR3 protein: CASSGPNTGELFF
V gene: TRBV27
CDR3 length: 13
clone size: many
D gene: .
J gene: TRBJ2-2